What follows describes a single T cell receptor (beta chain). Its antigen is still unknown. Sequencing relied on a cDNA template that was reverse transcribed from extracted RNA. Profiling relied on immunoSEQ multiplex PCR, and the TCRdb table lists in-frame clones only, not all of them. Seen here are approximately 280,000 clones, 55% to 75% observed once, and the top ten hold around 1.7%. This sample was taken from a study of CD8+ T cells in alopecia areata. Study as a whole: It was oral tofacitinib, at 5 to 10 mg twice daily, that treated patients received.

Looked up from germline, CDR1 is SGHRS and CDR2 is YFSETQ. This CDR3 has 14 residues. V lost 6 bases to trimming and J lost 1 base; unmatched junction nucleotides: 1. Study outcomes and limitations: Only a single nonresponder existed, so baseline CD8+ expansion links stay unclear. Among patients, TCR sharing was less clear than in mice, a difference possibly due in part to HLA diversity in the patient population. Under tofacitinib, fewer expanded CD8+ clones appeared among the top 100 scalp clones.

The sample's treatment: oral pan-JAK inhibitor, 5-10 mg twice daily. The sample in question was CD4+ T cells sorted from blood, obtained at week 24, from a patient treated with tofacitinib. The chain has TRBV5-1 and TRBJ2-2; the match to TRBD2 covers 9 bases. The TCR was taken from a human donor with alopecia areata. The CDR3, as DNA: TGCGCCAGCAATAGCGGGGGGAACACCGGGGAGCTGTTTTTT. Its protein is CASNSGGNTGELFF.